The T cell receptor beta chain under discussion was sequenced for a study of cytomegalovirus exposure and HLA in healthy donors. Study-wide findings and caveats: TCR beta chain V- and J-gene trimming was linked, in a later analysis, to a missense variant in DCLRE1C. HLA alleles showed associations with some 17,000 TCR beta sequences in a later analysis, at a 0.05 false discovery rate.

Of note for this clone: The antigen is unknown.

CDR3 length equals 13 residues. V lost 4 bases to trimming and J lost 3 bases, with 11 bases between them. Germline CDR1 is SQVTM and CDR2 is ANQGSEA. Primers: 60 Vbeta forward and 13 Jbeta reverse. Sequenced by immunoSEQ multiplex PCR; TCRdb stores in-frame clones only, minus some. Of 50,000 to 60,000 clones listed, 73% were seen once; the top ten hold roughly 2.9%. This TCR was recovered from a man in his late teens or twenties in good health and CMV-seronegative. This chain connects TRBV29-1 to TRBJ2-3; D may be TRBD2 (6 bases). Sequenced sample: PBMCs. CDR3: CSVGAGRTDTQYF. The CDR3 bases are TGCAGCGTTGGCGCGGGACGGACAGATACGCAGTATTTT.